What follows is one T cell receptor (beta chain) and its context. The antigen remains undetermined. The CDR3 has 19 residues. Sequencing was performed with immunoSEQ multiplex PCR; in TCRdb, only in-frame clones are kept and a portion is missing. The table has more than 65,000 clones, 80% seen once. This sample is part of a study of T cell clones after liver transplantation. In the study overall: HCV positivity affected three of eight recipients; the rest lacked autoimmune or viral indications. Tolerance: complete withdrawal held at least one year, liver enzymes staying within twice normal.

Regarding the study as a whole: Compared with third party-reactive sequences, donor-reactive ones declined more, independent of withdrawal success. Post-transplant time points were not standardized, so conclusions are preliminary.

The input for sequencing was CD4+ T cells from blood, taken 12 months after liver transplant. V usage is TRBV12-2 and J usage is TRBJ2-1; the table's TRBD2 call for D was not verified on the DNA. TRBV12-2 is assigned pseudogene status. The sequence derives from a human patient who received a liver transplant. Some T cells may have originated in the graft donor. CDR3 nucleotides: TGTGCAAGTCGCTTAAAGCGGGGAGCCCCCACTTGGTCCTACAATGAGCAGTTCTTC. This encodes CASRLKRGAPTWSYNEQFF.